This record looks at one TCR beta chain sequence and its context. This clone occurred a few times. Its antigen remains unidentified. No per-base quality is available; no much larger clone lies one base away. The sample comes from a study of CD8+ T cells in alopecia areata (dated by TCRdb to the late 2010s). Background on the whole study: High-throughput TCRbeta sequencing was used to examine T cell clonal expansion in alopecia areata in both the C3H/HeJ mouse model and human patients. In humans, TCRbeta sequencing was performed on scalp tissue and on sorted CD4+ and CD8+ peripheral blood T cells from healthy controls and from patients with patchy or totalis/universalis alopecia areata. Clonality in the scalp was compared among normal scalp (n=4), patchy alopecia areata scalp (n=8), and alopecia totalis/universalis scalp (n=8). immunoSEQ multiplex PCR using 35 Vbeta forward primers and 13 Jbeta reverse primers was used to amplify TCRbeta CDR3 regions. RNA was obtained with the PAXgene miRNA kit for fixed scalp, the miRNeasy kit for PBMCs, and the RNeasy kit for mouse skin. Results the study describes overall, beyond this receptor: Unlike mouse skin, where gammadelta T cells dominate, normal human skin contains resident alphabeta T cells that get sequenced too, which complicates analysis of the scalp TCR repertoire. TCR sequences shared between patients were less clear than in mice, possibly partly because of HLA diversity in the patient population. Compared with normal scalp, lesional scalp had higher clonality and more expanded CD8+ clones, particularly in alopecia totalis/universalis, a pattern that suggests antigenic drive.

PBMCs were separated by density centrifugation and stained for CD3, CD4 and CD8, after which CD4+ and CD8+ T cells were sorted on a FACSAria. Unaffected controls provided scalp biopsies and blood samples. Counted from cysteine to phenylalanine, this CDR3 has 14 amino acids. Kept here is only the CDR3 DNA, which spans 42 bases and is read in frame from base 1. V loses 3 bases of germline sequence and J loses 5 bases, and the interval between the two ends is 16 bases. CDR1 and CDR2 were assigned from the germline V gene as SQVTM and ANQGSEA. The library relied on the immunoSEQ multiplex PCR assay. RNA was extracted from all samples and reverse transcribed into cDNA, which served as template for TCR sequencing. SuperScript III was used for first-strand cDNA synthesis, primed with a 2:1 mix of oligo-dT and random hexamers. A synthetic immune receptor repertoire was used to measure amplification bias, and any remaining bias was corrected computationally. The source study handled its data this way. After raw reads were preprocessed to remove errors, the CDR3 was defined following IMGT conventions as running from the conserved cysteine to phenylalanine. Clonality was calculated as 1 minus Shannon entropy normalized by log2 of the number of productive unique TCRs. Whether scalp clones were CD4 or CD8 was inferred by matching scalp TCRbeta sequences against CD4 and CD8 repertoires sorted from blood. TCRdb's version of the immuneACCESS table is confined to in-frame rearrangements and falls short of the full clone set. An unresolved V gene accounts for under half of the shortfall where checked; the remainder is of unknown origin. For V, J and clone size, that table is used; D and trimming come from the DNA. The sample profile shows about 200,000 clones; more than 55% of them were found once. Of the sample, approximately 4.9% is held by the ten largest clones.

Rearrangement joined TRBV29-1 to TRBJ1-1; TRBD1 might be the D gene, on 6 matching bases. The sequence came from a human donor in good health. Sequenced: CD8+ T cells sorted from blood. Here is the DNA: TGCAGCGTTGAGGGGGCGTATCATCGGACTGAAGCTTTCTTT. Translation gives CSVEGAYHRTEAFF.